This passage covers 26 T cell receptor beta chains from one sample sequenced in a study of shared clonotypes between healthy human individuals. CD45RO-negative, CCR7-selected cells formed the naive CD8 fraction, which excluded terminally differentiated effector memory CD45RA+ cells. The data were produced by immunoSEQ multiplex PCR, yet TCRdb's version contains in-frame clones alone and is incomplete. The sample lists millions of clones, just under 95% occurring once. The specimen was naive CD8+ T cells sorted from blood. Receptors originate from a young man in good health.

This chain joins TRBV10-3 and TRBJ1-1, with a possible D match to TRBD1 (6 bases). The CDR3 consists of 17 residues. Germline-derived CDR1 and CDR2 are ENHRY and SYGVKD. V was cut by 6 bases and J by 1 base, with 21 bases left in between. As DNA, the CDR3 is TGTGCCATCAGGCCCCAGGGGTTGGTGGGGGAGAACACTGAAGCTTTCTTT. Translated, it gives CAIRPQGLVGENTEAFF.

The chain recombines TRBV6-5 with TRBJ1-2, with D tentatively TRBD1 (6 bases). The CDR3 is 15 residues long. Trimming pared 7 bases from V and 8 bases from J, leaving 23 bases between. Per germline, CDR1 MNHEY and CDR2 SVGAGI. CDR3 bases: TGTGCCAGCACCCAAGATCCACAGGGACCCTACGGCTACACCTTC. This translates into CASTQDPQGPYGYTF.

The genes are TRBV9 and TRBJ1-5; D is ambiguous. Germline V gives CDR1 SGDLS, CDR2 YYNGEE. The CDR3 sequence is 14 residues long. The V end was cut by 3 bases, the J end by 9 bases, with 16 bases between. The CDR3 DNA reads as TGTGCCAGCAGCGCCGACGGGTCAACCAGGCCCCAGCATTTT. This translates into CASSADGSTRPQHF.

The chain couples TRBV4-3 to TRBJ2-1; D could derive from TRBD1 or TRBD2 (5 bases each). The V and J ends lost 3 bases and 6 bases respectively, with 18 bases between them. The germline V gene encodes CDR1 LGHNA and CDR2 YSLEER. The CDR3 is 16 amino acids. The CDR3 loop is CASSQDVGDGVNEQFF. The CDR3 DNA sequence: TGCGCCAGCAGCCAGGATGTCGGGGACGGAGTCAATGAGCAGTTCTTC.

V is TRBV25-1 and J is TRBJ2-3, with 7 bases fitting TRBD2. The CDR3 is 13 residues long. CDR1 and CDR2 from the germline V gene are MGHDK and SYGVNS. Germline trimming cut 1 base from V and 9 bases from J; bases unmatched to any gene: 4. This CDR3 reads CASSEFGEGTQYF. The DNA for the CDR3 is TGTGCCAGCAGTGAATTTGGGGAGGGCACGCAGTATTTT.

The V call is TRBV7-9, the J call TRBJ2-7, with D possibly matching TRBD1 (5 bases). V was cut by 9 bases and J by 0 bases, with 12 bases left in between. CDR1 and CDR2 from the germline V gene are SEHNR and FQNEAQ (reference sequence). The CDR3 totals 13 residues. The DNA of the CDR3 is TGTGCCAGTTCCCAGGGCCACTCCTACGAGCAGTACTTC. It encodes CASSQGHSYEQYF.

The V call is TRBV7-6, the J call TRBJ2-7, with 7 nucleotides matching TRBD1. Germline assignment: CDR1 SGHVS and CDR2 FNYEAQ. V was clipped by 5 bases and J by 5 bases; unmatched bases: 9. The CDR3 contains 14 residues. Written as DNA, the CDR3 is TGTGCCAGCAGCCCCGACAGGGTCTTCAACGAGCAGTACTTC. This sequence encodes CASSPDRVFNEQYF.

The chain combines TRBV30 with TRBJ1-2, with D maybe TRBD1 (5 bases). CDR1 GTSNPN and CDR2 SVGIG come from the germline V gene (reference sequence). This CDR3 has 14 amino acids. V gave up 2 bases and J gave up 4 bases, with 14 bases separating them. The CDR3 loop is CAWSLGGRSYGYTF. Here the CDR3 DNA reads TGTGCCTGGAGTCTCGGGGGACGAAGCTATGGCTACACCTTC. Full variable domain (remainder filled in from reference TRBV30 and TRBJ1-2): SQTIHQWPATLVQPVGSPLSLECTVEGTSNPNLYWYRQAAGRGLQLLFYSVGIGQISSEVPQNLSASRPQDRQFILSSKKLLLSDSGFYLCAWSLGGRSYGYTFGSGTRLTVV.

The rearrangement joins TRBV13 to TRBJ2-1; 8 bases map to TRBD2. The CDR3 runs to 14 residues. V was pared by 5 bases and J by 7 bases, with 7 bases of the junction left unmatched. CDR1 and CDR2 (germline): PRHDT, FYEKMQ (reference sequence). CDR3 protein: CASSLIAGPNEQFF. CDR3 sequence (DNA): TGTGCCAGCAGCCTGATAGCGGGACCGAATGAGCAGTTCTTC.

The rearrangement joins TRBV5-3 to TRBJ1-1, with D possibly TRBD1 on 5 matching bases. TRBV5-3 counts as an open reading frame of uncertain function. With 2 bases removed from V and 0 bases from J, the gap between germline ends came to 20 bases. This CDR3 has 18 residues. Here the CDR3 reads CARSFPGCGGSMNTEAFF. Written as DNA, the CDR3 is TGTGCCAGAAGCTTTCCCGGCTGTGGGGGTTCCATGAACACTGAAGCTTTCTTT.

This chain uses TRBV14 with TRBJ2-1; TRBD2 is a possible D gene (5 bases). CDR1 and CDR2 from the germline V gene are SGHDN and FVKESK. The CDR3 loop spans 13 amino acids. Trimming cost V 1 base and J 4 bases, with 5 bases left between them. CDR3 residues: CASSQGLYNEQFF. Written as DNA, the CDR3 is TGTGCCAGCAGCCAAGGACTATACAATGAGCAGTTCTTC.

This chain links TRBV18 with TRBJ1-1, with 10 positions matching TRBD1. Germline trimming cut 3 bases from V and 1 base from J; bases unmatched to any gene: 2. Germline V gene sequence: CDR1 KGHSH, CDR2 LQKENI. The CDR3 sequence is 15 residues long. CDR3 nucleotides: TGTGCCAGCTCACCGCGGGACAGGGGGAACACTGAAGCTTTCTTT. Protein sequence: CASSPRDRGNTEAFF.

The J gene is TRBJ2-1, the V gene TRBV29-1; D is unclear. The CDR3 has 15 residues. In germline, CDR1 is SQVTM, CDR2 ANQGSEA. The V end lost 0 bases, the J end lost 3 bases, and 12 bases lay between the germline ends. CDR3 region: CSVEDLLGFYNEQFF. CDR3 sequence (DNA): TGCAGCGTTGAAGATCTTTTGGGCTTCTACAATGAGCAGTTCTTC.

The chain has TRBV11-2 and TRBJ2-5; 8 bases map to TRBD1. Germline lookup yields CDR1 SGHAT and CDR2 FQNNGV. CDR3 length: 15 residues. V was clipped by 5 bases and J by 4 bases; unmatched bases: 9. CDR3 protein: CASSPLDRVGETQYF. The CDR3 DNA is TGTGCCAGCAGCCCGCTGGACAGGGTGGGAGAGACCCAGTACTTC.

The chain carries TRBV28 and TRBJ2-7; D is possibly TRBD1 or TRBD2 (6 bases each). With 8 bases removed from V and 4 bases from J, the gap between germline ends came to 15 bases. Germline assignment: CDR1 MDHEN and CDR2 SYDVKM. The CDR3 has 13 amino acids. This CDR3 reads CASSIGGGYEQYF. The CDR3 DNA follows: TGTGCCAGCTCCATCGGGGGCGGGTACGAGCAGTACTTC.

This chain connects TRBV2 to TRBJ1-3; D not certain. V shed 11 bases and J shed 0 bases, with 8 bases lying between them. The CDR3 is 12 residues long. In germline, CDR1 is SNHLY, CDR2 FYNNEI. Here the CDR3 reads CARQVSGNTIYF. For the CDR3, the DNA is TGTGCCCGTCAGGTCTCTGGAAACACCATATATTTT.

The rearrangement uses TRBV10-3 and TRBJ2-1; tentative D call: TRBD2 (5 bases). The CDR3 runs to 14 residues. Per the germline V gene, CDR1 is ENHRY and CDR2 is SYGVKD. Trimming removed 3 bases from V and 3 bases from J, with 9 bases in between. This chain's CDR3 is CAISDPAGYNEQFF. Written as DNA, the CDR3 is TGTGCCATCAGTGACCCCGCGGGCTACAATGAGCAGTTCTTC.

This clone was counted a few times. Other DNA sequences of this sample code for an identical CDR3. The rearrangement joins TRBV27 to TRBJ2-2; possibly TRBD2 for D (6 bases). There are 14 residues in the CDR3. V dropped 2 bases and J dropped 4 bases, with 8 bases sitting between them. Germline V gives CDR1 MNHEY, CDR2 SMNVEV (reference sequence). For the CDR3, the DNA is TGTGCCAGCAGTTTACAGGGAGGCACCGGGGAGCTGTTTTTT. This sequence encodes CASSLQGGTGELFF.

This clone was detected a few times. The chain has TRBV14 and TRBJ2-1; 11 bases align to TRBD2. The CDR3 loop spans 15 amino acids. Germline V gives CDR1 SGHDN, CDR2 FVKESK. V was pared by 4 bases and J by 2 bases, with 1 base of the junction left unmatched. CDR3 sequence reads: CASSPGLAAYNEQFF. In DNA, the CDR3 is TGTGCCAGCAGCCCGGGACTAGCGGCCTACAATGAGCAGTTCTTC.

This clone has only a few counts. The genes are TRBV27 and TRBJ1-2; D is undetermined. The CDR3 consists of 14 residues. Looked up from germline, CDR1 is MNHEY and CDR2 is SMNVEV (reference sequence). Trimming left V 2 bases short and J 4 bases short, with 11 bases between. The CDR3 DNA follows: TGTGCCAGCAGTTTAAACTCAGCTCCCTATGGCTACACCTTC. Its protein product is CASSLNSAPYGYTF.

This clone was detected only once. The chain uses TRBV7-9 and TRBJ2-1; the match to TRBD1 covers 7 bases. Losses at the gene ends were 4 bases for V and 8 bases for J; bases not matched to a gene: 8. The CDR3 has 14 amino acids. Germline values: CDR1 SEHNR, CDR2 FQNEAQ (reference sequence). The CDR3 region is CASSSVDRDDEQFF. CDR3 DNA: TGTGCCAGCAGCTCAGTCGACAGGGATGATGAGCAGTTCTTC.

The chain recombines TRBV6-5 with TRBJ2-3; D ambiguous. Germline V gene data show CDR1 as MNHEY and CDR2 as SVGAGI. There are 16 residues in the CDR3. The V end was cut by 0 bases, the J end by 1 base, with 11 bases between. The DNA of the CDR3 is TGTGCCAGCAGTTACTCGGACCCAATCCGCACAGATACGCAGTATTTT. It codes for CASSYSDPIRTDTQYF.

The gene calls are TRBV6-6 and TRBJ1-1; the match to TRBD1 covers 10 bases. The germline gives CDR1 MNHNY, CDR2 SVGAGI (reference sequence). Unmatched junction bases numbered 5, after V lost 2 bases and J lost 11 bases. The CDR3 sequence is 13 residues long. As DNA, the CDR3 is TGTGCCAGCAGTTACGGACAGGGGGTTTTCGCTTTCTTT. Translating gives CASSYGQGVFAFF.

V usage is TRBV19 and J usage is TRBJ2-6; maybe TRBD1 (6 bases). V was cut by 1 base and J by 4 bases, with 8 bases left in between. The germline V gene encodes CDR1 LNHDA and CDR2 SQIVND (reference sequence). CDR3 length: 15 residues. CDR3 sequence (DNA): TGTGCCAGTAGTATAGCAGGGGCCGGGGCCAACGTCCTGACTTTC. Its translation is CASSIAGAGANVLTF.

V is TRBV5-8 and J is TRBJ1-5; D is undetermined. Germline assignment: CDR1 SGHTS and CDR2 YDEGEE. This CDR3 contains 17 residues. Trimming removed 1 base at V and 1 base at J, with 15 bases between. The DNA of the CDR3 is TGTGCCAGCAGCTTGAATGGGCCCGTAGTAAGCAATCAGCCCCAGCATTTT. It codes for CASSLNGPVVSNQPQHF.

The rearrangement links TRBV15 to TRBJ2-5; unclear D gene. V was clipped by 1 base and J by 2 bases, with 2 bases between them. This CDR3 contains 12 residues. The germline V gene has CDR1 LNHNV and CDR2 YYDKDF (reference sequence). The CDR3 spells CATSRVQETQYF. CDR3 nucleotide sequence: TGTGCCACCAGCAGAGTTCAAGAGACCCAGTACTTC.